This T cell receptor (beta chain) was sequenced in a study of blood T cell repertoires in COVID-19. About the study: Both acute and convalescent COVID-19 samples were obtained from the United States, Italy and Spain. From T cells, B-cell-depleted T cells, or PBMCs came the material, which was cDNA or gDNA.

The CDR3 sequence is 16 residues long. Germline V gene lookup returns CDR1 SGDLS and CDR2 YYNGEE. Losses at the gene ends were 0 bases for V and 8 bases for J; bases not matched to a gene: 10. Profiled with immunoSEQ multiplex PCR; TCRdb holds only in-frame clones, not every one. The sample shows about 310,000 clones, more than 75% of them seen only once. V is TRBV9 and J is TRBJ2-4; 8 nucleotides align to TRBD1. Sequenced: peripheral blood. The receptor comes from a man aged 45-65 years with active or convalescent COVID-19. Written as DNA, the CDR3 is TGTGCCAGCAGCGTAGGTAGGACAGGGCCTTCTGACATTCAGTACTTC. This encodes CASSVGRTGPSDIQYF.